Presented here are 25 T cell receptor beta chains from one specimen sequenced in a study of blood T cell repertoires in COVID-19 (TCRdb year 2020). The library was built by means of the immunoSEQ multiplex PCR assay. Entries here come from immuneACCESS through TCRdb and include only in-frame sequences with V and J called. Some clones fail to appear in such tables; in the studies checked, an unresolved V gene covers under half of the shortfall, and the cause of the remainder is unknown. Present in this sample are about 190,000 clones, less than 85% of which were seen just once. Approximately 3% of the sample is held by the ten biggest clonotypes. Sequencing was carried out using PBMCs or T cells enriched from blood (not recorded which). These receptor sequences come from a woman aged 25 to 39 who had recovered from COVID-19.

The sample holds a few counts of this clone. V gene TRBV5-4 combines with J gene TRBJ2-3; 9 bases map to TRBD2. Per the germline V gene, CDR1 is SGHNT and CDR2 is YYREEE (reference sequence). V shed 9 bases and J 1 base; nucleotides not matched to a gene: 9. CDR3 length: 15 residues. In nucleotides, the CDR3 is TGTGCCATCGCGGGGGGGCTTACTGGCACAGATACGCAGTATTTT. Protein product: CAIAGGLTGTDTQYF.

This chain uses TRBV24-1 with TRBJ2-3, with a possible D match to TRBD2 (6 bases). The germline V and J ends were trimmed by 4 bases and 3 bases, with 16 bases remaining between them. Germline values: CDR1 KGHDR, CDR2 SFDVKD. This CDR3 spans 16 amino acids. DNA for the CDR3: TGTGCCACCAGTGACTCGATTAAGGAGGGTACAGATACGCAGTATTTT. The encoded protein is CATSDSIKEGTDTQYF.

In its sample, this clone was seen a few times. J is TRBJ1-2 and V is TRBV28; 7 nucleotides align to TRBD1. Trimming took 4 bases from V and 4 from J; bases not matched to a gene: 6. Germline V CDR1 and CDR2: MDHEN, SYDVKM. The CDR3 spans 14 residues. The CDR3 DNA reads TGTGCCAGCAGTTCTAGACAGGGTACCTATGGCTACACCTTC. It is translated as CASSSRQGTYGYTF.

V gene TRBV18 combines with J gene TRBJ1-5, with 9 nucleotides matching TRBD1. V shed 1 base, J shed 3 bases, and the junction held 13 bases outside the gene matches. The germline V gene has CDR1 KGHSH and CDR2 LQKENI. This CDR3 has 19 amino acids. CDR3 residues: CASSPLGGTGSAPNQPQHF. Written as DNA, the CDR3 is TGTGCCAGCTCACCACTTGGTGGGACAGGGTCCGCGCCCAATCAGCCCCAGCATTTT.

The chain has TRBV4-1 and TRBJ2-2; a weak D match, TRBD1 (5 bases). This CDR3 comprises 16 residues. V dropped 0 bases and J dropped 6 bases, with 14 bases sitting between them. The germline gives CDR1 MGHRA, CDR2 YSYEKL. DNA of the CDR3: TGCGCCAGCAGCCAAGAGGCCAGGGTCTCTGCCGGGGAGCTGTTTTTT. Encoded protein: CASSQEARVSAGELFF.

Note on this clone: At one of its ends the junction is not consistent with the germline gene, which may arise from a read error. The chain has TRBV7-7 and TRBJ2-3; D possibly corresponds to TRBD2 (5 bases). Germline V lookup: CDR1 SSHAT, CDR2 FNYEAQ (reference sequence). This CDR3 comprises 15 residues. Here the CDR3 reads CASSLLDSTTDTQYF. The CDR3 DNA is TGTGCTAGCAGCCTCCTGGACTCTACCACAGATACGCAGTATTTT.

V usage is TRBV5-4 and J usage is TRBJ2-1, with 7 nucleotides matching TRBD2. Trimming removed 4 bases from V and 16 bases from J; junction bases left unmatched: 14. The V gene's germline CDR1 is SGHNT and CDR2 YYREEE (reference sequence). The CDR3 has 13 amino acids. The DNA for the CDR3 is TGTGCCAGCAGCAGTTATTCGGGATCGGGACTATTCTTC. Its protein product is CASSSYSGSGLFF.

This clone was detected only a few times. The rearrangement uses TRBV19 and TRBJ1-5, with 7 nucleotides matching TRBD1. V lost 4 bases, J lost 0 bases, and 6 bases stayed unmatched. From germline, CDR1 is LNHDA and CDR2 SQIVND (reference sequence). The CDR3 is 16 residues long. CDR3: CASSTGTVYSNQPQHF. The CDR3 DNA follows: TGTGCCAGTAGTACCGGGACAGTTTATAGCAATCAGCCCCAGCATTTT.

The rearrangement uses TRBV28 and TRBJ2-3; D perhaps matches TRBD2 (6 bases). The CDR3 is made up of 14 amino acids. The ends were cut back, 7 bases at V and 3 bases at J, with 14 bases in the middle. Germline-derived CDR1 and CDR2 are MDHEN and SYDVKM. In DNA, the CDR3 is TGTGCCAGCAATTCTGGGGGGAGAACAGATACGCAGTATTTT. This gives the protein CASNSGGRTDTQYF.

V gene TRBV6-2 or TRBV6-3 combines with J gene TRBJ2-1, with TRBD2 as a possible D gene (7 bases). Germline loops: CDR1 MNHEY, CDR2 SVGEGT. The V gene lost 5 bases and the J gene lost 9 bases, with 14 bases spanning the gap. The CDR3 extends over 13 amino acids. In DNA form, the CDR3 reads TGTGCCAGCAGTCTTCGGGGGGCCTCTGAGCAGTTCTTC. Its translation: CASSLRGASEQFF.

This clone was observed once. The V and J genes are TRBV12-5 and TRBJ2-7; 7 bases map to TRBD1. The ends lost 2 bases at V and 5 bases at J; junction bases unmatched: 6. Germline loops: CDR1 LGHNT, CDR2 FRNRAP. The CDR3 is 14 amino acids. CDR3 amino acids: CASGLSGQVDEQYF. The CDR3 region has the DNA TGTGCTAGTGGTTTGTCAGGACAGGTTGACGAGCAGTACTTC.

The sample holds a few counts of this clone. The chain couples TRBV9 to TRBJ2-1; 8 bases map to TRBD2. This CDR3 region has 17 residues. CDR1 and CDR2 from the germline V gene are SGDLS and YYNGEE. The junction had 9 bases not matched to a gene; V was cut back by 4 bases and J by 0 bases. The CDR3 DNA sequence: TGTGCCAGCAGCCCTCGGGGACTAGGGAGCTCCTACAATGAGCAGTTCTTC. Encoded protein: CASSPRGLGSSYNEQFF.

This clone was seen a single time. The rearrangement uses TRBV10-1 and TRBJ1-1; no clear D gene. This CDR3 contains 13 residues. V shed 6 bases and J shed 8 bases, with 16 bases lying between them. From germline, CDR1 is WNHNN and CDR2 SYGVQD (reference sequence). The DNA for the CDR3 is TGCGCCAGCAGCCCCCCCGGGGAGGCGGAAGCTTTCTTT. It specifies CASSPPGEAEAFF.

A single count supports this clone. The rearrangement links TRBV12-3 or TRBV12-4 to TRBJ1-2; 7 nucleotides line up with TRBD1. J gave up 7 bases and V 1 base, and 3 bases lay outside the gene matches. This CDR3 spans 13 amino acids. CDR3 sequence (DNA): TGTGCCAGCAGTTTAGACAGGGGAGGTGGCTACACCTTC. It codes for CASSLDRGGGYTF.

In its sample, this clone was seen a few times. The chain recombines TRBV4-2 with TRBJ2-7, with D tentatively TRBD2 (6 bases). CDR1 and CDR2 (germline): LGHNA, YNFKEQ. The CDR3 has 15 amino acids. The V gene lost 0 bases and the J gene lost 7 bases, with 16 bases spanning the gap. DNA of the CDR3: TGTGCCAGCAGCCAAGATCAGGCGGGGCTGGGGGAGCAGTACGTC. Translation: CASSQDQAGLGEQYV.

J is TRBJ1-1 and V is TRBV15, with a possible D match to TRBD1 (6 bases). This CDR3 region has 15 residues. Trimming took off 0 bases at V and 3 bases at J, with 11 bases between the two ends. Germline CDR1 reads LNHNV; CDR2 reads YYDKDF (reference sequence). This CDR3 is CATSRDLQGDTEAFF. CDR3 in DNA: TGTGCCACCAGCAGAGATTTACAGGGTGACACTGAAGCTTTCTTT.

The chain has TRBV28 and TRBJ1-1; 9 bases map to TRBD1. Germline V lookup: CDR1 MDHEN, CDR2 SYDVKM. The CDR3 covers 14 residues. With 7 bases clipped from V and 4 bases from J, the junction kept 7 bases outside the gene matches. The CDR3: CASTVMTGGTEAFF. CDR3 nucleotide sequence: TGTGCCAGCACCGTAATGACAGGGGGCACTGAAGCTTTCTTT.

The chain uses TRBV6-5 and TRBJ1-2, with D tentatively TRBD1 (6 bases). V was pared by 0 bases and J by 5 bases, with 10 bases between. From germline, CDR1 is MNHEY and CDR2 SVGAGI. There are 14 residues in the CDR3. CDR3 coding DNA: TGTGCCAGCAGTTACTCGGGACACCTTTATGGCTACACCTTC. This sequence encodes CASSYSGHLYGYTF.

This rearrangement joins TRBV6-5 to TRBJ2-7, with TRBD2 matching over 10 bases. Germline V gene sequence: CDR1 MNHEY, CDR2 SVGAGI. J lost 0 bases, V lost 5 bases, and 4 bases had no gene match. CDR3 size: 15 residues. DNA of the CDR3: TGTGCCAGCAGTCCTAGCGGGAGTTTCTCCTACGAGCAGTACTTC. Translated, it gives CASSPSGSFSYEQYF.

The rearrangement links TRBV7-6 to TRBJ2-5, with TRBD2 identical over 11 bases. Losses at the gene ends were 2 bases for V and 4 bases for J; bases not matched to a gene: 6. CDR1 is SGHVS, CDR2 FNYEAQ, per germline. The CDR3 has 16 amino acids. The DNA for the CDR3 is TGTGCCAGCAGCTTATTTAGCGGGAGGGCCGGAGAGACCCAGTACTTC. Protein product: CASSLFSGRAGETQYF.

The CDR3 protein is CASSPFGATEAFF. CDR3 bases: TGTGCCAGCAGCCCTTTTGGGGCCACTGAAGCTTTCTTT. The chain combines TRBV12-3 or TRBV12-4 with TRBJ1-1; perhaps TRBD1 as D (5 bases). Trimming removed 6 bases from V and 4 bases from J, with 12 bases in between. CDR3 length: 13 amino acids.

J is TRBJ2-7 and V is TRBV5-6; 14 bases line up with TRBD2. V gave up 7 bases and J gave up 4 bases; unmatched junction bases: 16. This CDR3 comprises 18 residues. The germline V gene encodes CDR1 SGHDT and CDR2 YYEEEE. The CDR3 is CASRDDGGTSGSLYEQYF. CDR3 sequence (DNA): TGTGCCAGCCGGGATGACGGGGGGACTAGCGGGAGTCTTTACGAGCAGTACTTC.

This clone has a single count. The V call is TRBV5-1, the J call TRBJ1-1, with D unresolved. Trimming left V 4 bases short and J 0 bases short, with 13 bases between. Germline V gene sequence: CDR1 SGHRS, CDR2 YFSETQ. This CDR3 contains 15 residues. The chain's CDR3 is CASSPIRRLNTEAFF. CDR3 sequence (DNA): TGCGCCAGCAGCCCGATTAGGAGGTTGAACACTGAAGCTTTCTTT. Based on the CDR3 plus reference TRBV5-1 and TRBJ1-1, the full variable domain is KAGVTQTPRYLIKTRGQQVTLSCSPISGHRSVSWYQQTPGQGLQFLFEYFSETQRNKGNFPGRFSGRQFSNSRSEMNVSTLELGDSALYLCASSPIRRLNTEAFFGQGTRLTVV.

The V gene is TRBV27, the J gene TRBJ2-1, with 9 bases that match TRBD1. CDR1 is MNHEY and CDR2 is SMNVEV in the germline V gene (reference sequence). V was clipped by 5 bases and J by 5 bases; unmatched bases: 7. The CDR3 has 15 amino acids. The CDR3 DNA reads TGTGCCAGCAGTATCACAGGGGGCTTGCACAATGAGCAGTTCTTC. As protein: CASSITGGLHNEQFF.

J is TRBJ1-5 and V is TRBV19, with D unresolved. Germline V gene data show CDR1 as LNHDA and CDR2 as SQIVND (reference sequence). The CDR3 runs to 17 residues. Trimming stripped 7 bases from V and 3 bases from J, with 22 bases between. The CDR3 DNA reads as TGTGCCAGTACCACACAATCGGGAACAGTCCACAATCAGCCCCAGCATTTT. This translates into CASTTQSGTVHNQPQHF. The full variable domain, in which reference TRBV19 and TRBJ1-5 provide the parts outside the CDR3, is DGGITQSPKYLFRKEGQNVTLSCEQNLNHDAMYWYRQDPGQGLRLIYYSQIVNDFQKGDIAEGYSVSREKKESFPLTVTSAQKNPTAFYLCASTTQSGTVHNQPQHFGDGTRLSIL.